Listed below are T cell receptor beta chains from one sample, sequenced in a study of T cell responses to AZD1222 COVID-19 vaccine. Data came from immunoSEQ multiplex PCR; TCRdb stores just in-frame clones and leaves some out. The profile covers about 85,000 clones, with about 87% appearing a single time and roughly 15% taken by the ten largest. Sequenced material: peripheral blood, taken on day 0 of AZD1222 vaccination. These receptors originate from an adult in good health. Each CDR3 is given with its conserved first and last residue. The D gene is left open where the match is weak. Size is omitted from some rows. Given values are once, few, many or a class for expanded clones.

>NA|TRBV19|TRBJ2-7|TRBD1
TGTGCCAGTAGGGGACAGATGCCTTCCTACGAGCAGTACTTC
CASRGQMPSYEQYF
>NA|TRBV6-4|TRBJ1-1|NA
TGTGCCAGCAGCCCGCGGGACGGGGAGGTTAGGAACACTGAAGCTTTCTTT
CASSPRDGEVRNTEAFF
>NA|TRBV11-2|TRBJ2-1|TRBD2
TGTGCCAGCAGCCCCCCCTCGGGAGGGAGGGCCAATGAGCAGTTCTTC
CASSPPSGGRANEQFF
>NA|TRBV5-6|TRBJ1-4|TRBD1
TGTGCCAGCAGCGAGAACAGGGGCTTTAATGAAAAACTGTTTTTT
CASSENRGFNEKLFF
>NA|TRBV28|TRBJ2-2|TRBD1
TGTGCCAGCAGCCGGACAGGGGCAGGCGGGGAGCTGTTTTTT
CASSRTGAGGELFF
>NA|TRBV4-1|TRBJ1-1|NA
TGCGCCAGCAGCCAAAAACCACGAATAAACACTGAAGCTTTCTTT
CASSQKPRINTEAFF
>once|TRBV6-4|TRBJ2-6|NA
TGTGCCAGCAAAACGGAATCTGGGGCCAACGTCCTGACTTTC
CASKTESGANVLTF
>NA|TRBV3-1/TRBV3-2|TRBJ1-1|TRBD1
TGTGCCAGCAGCCGAGGTGACAGGGACTTCATGAACACTGAAGCTTTCTTT
CASSRGDRDFMNTEAFF
>NA|TRBV3-1/TRBV3-2|TRBJ2-3|NA
TGTGCCAGCAGCCAAGGCCCGACTAGCACAGATACGCAGTATTTT
CASSQGPTSTDTQYF
>NA|TRBV6-5|TRBJ1-1|TRBD1
TGTGCCAGCAGTTACGCAAGGACAGGGTTGGGGACTGAAGCTTTCTTT
CASSYARTGLGTEAFF
>NA|TRBV14|TRBJ1-2|NA
TGTGCCAGCAGCCGGGGAGGGACCGCGCGTACCTATGGCTACACCTTC
CASSRGGTARTYGYTF
>many|TRBV19|TRBJ1-5|NA
TGTGCCAGTAGTTCCCGAGGCAGGGTTCATCAGCCCCAGCATTTT
CASSSRGRVHQPQHF
>once|TRBV21-1|TRBJ2-3|NA
TGTGCCAGCAGCAATCGGACTAGCGGGATTATTCGTACGCAGTATTTT
CASSNRTSGIIRTQYF
>once|TRBV11-3|TRBJ2-1|NA
TGTGCCAGCAGCTTAGACGGTAGCGGCTCCTACAATGAGCAGTTCTTC
CASSLDGSGSYNEQFF
>NA|TRBV7-6|TRBJ2-1|TRBD2
TGTGCCAGCAGCCTGTATCGGACTAGCGGAAACAATGAGCAGTTCTTC
CASSLYRTSGNNEQFF
>once|TRBV5-6|TRBJ1-1|TRBD1
TGTGCCAGCAGCTTGCTGGGGACAGGGGGGAACACTGAAGCTTTCTTT
CASSLLGTGGNTEAFF
>NA|TRBV18|TRBJ1-1|NA
TGTGCCAGCTCACCTAGCAAGGGGGACACTGAAGCTTTCTTT
CASSPSKGDTEAFF
>NA|TRBV15|TRBJ1-2|TRBD1
TGTGCCACCAGCCCGGACAGGGTTAATGGCTACACCTTC
CATSPDRVNGYTF
>NA|TRBV29-1|TRBJ1-3|NA
TGCAGCGTTGATGCAGATGGAAACACCATATATTTT
CSVDADGNTIYF
>NA|TRBV6-6|TRBJ1-6|NA
TGTGCCAGCAGTTACAGGGAGGGAAATTCACCCCTCCACTTT
CASSYREGNSPLHF
>NA|TRBV12-3/TRBV12-4|TRBJ2-7|NA
TGTGCCAGCAGTTCTACAGGATACGAGCAGTACTTC
CASSSTGYEQYF
>NA|TRBV7-8|TRBJ2-5|NA
TGTGCCAGCACCCCTACTGGCTATTTAAGTGAGACCCAGTACTTC
CASTPTGYLSETQYF
>NA|TRBV19|TRBJ1-1|NA
TGTGCCAGTACCCCTGGGGGGTCGAACACTGAAGCTTTCTTT
CASTPGGSNTEAFF
>NA|TRBV9|TRBJ2-7|TRBD1
TGTGCCAGCAGCGTAGCCGACAGACAGGGGCCCTACGAGCAGTACTTC
CASSVADRQGPYEQYF
>NA|TRBV2|TRBJ1-1|NA
TGTGCCAGCAGTGAATTGGCAGGGCGTAGTGAAGCTTTCTTT
CASSELAGRSEAFF
>NA|TRBV24-1|TRBJ1-2|TRBD1
TGTGCCACCAGTGATGGGACAGGGCTCTCTGGCTACACCTTC
CATSDGTGLSGYTF
>NA|TRBV3-1/TRBV3-2|TRBJ1-2|NA
TGTGCCAGCAGCCAAGATACAGGGAGGTATGGCTACACCTTC
CASSQDTGRYGYTF
>NA|TRBV2|TRBJ2-2|NA
TGTGCCAGCAGTGAAGTCCGAACCGGGGAGCTGTTTTTT
CASSEVRTGELFF
>NA|TRBV5-1|TRBJ2-1|TRBD2
TGCGCCAGCAGCTTCACTAGCGGGAACTCCTACAATGAGCAGTTCTTC
CASSFTSGNSYNEQFF
>NA|TRBV5-6|TRBJ2-7|TRBD1
TGTGCCAGCAGCCGAGGGACAGTTTCGATTGAGCAGTACTTC
CASSRGTVSIEQYF
>NA|TRBV7-8|TRBJ1-5|TRBD1
TGTGCCAGCAGACGGACAGGGAATAGCAATCAGCCCCAGCATTTT
CASRRTGNSNQPQHF
>NA|TRBV2|TRBJ1-6|NA
TGTGCCCAGGGGCAGGCTGGTTATAATTCACCCCTCCACTTT
CAQGQAGYNSPLHF
>NA|TRBV7-9|TRBJ1-6|NA
TGTGCCAGCGGACAGAATAATTCACCCCTCCACTTT
CASGQNNSPLHF
>few|TRBV11-2|TRBJ1-1|TRBD1
TGTGCCAGCAGCTCCGGACAGGGATTCAACACTGAAGCTTTCTTT
CASSSGQGFNTEAFF
>NA|TRBV2|TRBJ2-7|NA
TGTGCCAGCAGGGACTACCCCAAGACCTACGAGCAGTACTTC
CASRDYPKTYEQYF
>NA|TRBV5-1|TRBJ2-3|NA
TGCGCCAGCAGCCGGTCGGCAGTGGCAGATACGCAGTATTTT
CASSRSAVADTQYF
>NA|TRBV7-6|TRBJ2-1|TRBD2
TGTGCCAGCAGCCAGGCCAGGACTAGCGGGATCGTTGAGCAGTTCTTC
CASSQARTSGIVEQFF
>NA|TRBV4-1|TRBJ1-1|TRBD1
TGCGCCAGCAGCCAAGGGACAGGGTTTGAGATCCACACTGAAGCTTTCTTT
CASSQGTGFEIHTEAFF
>NA|TRBV7-6|TRBJ2-3|TRBD2
TGTGCCAGCAGCTTAGCGGGAGCGGGAGTGAGAGATACGCAGTATTTT
CASSLAGAGVRDTQYF
>NA|TRBV5-4|TRBJ1-2|NA
TGTGCCAGCAGCTTTGGGCAGGGAACCTATGGCTACACCTTC
CASSFGQGTYGYTF
>NA|TRBV27|TRBJ1-6|NA
TGTGCCAGCAGTTTTATCGGGGGGCTCTATAATTCACCCCTCCACTTT
CASSFIGGLYNSPLHF
>NA|TRBV30|TRBJ2-1|TRBD1
TGTGCCTGGGACCGGGACAGTTACAATGAGCAGTTCTTC
CAWDRDSYNEQFF
>NA|TRBV3-1/TRBV3-2|TRBJ2-7|NA
TGTGCCAGCAGCCAAGATATGGTGAGCTCCTACGAGCAGTACTTC
CASSQDMVSSYEQYF
>once|TRBV2|TRBJ2-1|NA
TGTGCCAGCTGGGACAACTACAATGAGCAGTTCTTC
CASWDNYNEQFF
>NA|TRBV4-1|TRBJ1-4|TRBD1
TGCGCCAGCAGCCCCTCGGGACAGGGTCAGGCAACTAATGAAAAACTGTTTTTT
CASSPSGQGQATNEKLFF
>many|TRBV28|TRBJ2-3|TRBD2
TGTGCCAGCAGTTCTCAGCGGGAGGGTATCGCAGATACGCAGTATTTT
CASSSQREGIADTQYF
>NA|TRBV7-8|TRBJ1-5|NA
TGTGCCAGCAGCTCCCGTAGGGCCGGGTGGGAAAGCAATCAGCCCCAGCATTTT
CASSSRRAGWESNQPQHF